The T cell receptor beta chain described here comes from a study of metastatic and nonmetastatic thyroid tumors. Overall study: Blood and tumor or nodule tissue repertoires from malignant and benign thyroid patients were compared.

Among the patients, none had received any treatment before thyroid surgery. In the authors' workflow: The study built a papillary thyroid cancer distant-metastasis classifier from CDR3 differences across clinicopathological groups. Via MiXCR, TCRdb re-called the PCR reads. The V and J calls here are based on TCRdb, not the publication. The sample consists of 4,000 to 5,000 clones, 28% of them appearing once. Trimming removed 2 bases at V and 7 bases at J, with 9 bases between. Germline assignment: CDR1 MNHNS and CDR2 SASEGT. The CDR3 is 13 residues long. Sequencing was performed on adjacent normal tissue. The J gene is TRBJ2-1, the V gene TRBV6-1; tentatively, D is TRBD1 (5 bases). This TCR derives from a female donor with papillary thyroid cancer or a benign thyroid nodule (not recorded which). Some clones in this sample may be carry-over from other donors' samples. CDR3 in amino acids: CASSELGANEQFF. DNA for the CDR3: TGTGCCAGCAGTGAACTAGGGGCGAATGAGCAGTTCTTC.